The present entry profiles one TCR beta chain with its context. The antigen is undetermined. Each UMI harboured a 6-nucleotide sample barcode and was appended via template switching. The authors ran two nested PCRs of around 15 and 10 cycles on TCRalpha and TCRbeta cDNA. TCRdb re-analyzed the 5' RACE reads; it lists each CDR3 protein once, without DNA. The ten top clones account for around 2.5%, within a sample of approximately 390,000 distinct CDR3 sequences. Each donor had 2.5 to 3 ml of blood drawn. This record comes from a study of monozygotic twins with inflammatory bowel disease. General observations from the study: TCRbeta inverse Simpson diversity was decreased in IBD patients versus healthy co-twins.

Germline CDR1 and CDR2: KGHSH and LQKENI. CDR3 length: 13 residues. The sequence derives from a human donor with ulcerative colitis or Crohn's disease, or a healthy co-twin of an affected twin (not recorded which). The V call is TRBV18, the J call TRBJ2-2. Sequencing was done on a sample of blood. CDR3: CASSERNTGELFF.